This T cell receptor (beta chain) was profiled in a study of cytomegalovirus exposure and HLA in healthy donors. Use of 60 Vbeta and 13 Jbeta primers characterized the PCR. Generated by immunoSEQ multiplex PCR, the TCRdb table keeps only in-frame clones and is missing some. The repertoire holds tens of thousands of clones, with about four fifths as singletons. The source is a woman under 40 in good health and CMV-seronegative. The specimen sequenced was PBMCs.

The CDR3 DNA reads as TGTGCCAGCACATGGTTGACCGGGGAGCTGTTTTTT. Its protein product is CASTWLTGELFF. J is TRBJ2-2 and V is TRBV19; the D is unclear. CDR3 length: 12 amino acids. Trimming took off 9 bases at V and 5 bases at J, with 10 bases between the two ends. Germline lookup yields CDR1 LNHDA and CDR2 SQIVND (reference sequence).